This TCR beta chain was found in a study of cytomegalovirus exposure and HLA in healthy donors. Study-level findings and limits: When a later analysis compared HLA-associated TCR beta chains with equally common others, the HLA-associated chains turned out to be more clonally expanded and to have lower generation probabilities. Several top significant clusters appeared, in a later analysis, to be linked to common viral pathogens.

The PCR used 60 Vbeta and 13 Jbeta primers. This table comes from immunoSEQ multiplex PCR, and its TCRdb copy is limited to in-frame clones, with some not included. The table has some 140,000 clones, roughly 77% seen once. This clone was observed a few times. No antigen is known for it. This sequence was found in a female donor in good health and CMV-seronegative. The sequencing input was PBMCs.

CDR3: CASSFFVGEAFF. For the CDR3, the DNA is TGTGCCAGCAGCTTTTTTGTCGGTGAAGCTTTCTTT. The V gene is TRBV5-5, the J gene TRBJ1-1; no clear D gene. CDR1 is SGHKS, CDR2 YYEKEE, per germline (reference sequence). Between the trimmed V and J ends, which lost 2 bases and 7 bases, there was a span of 9 bases. The CDR3 extends over 12 amino acids.